These 12 T cell receptor beta chains share one sample of origin, sequenced in a study of Ad26.COV2.S vaccination and SARS-CoV-2 variants. Treatment in this sample: roughly 18 received Ad26.COV2.S at low or high dose, single or two shots; several received placebo; per-sample allocation not given. Samples came from day 63 after the first vaccine or placebo injection. TCRdb's table, derived via immunoSEQ multiplex PCR, lists solely in-frame clones and lacks some. The sample comprises 350,000 to 500,000 clones, 80% to 90% of which are singletons, and about 2.4% rests with the top ten. Sequencing used peripheral blood, obtained in a trial of Ad26.COV2.S vaccine versus placebo. All receptors come from a person aged 18-65 years who received the Ad26.COV2.S COVID-19 vaccine or a placebo.

This clone was counted only a few times. V gene TRBV2 combines with J gene TRBJ2-7; 9 bases are shared with TRBD1. Germline loops: CDR1 SNHLY, CDR2 FYNNEI. This CDR3 spans 13 amino acids. V dropped 7 bases and J dropped 2; count of bases not matched to a gene: 3. The CDR3 DNA reads TGTGCCAGCATGGGACAGGGAACCTACGAGCAGTACGTC. Amino acids: CASMGQGTYEQYV.

The rearrangement links TRBV7-9 to TRBJ2-7; 8 bases align to TRBD1. This CDR3 is built from 13 residues. V lost 4 bases, J lost 3 bases, and 2 bases stayed unmatched. Germline values: CDR1 SEHNR, CDR2 FQNEAQ (reference sequence). CDR3 bases: TGTGCCAGCAGCTGGACAGGGCTCTACGAGCAGTACGTC. It yields the protein CASSWTGLYEQYV.

This chain joins TRBV27 and TRBJ2-1; 10 bases map to TRBD2. The CDR3 contains 16 residues. Germline loops: CDR1 MNHEY, CDR2 SMNVEV (reference sequence). V lost 3 bases, J lost 3 bases, and 5 bases stayed unmatched. CDR3 sequence: CASSFPASGSYNEQFF. In DNA, the CDR3 is TGTGCCAGCAGTTTTCCGGCTAGCGGGAGCTACAATGAGCAGTTCTTC.

The rearrangement links TRBV2 to TRBJ2-6; D is ambiguous. Trimming took 2 bases from V and 3 from J, leaving 14 bases between them. The V gene's germline CDR1 is SNHLY and CDR2 FYNNEI. The CDR3 totals 17 residues. This chain's CDR3 is CASSEIGTEYGANVLTF. The CDR3 DNA sequence: TGTGCCAGCAGTGAAATAGGTACCGAGTATGGGGCCAACGTCCTGACTTTC. The complete variable domain, with remaining parts taken from reference TRBV2 and TRBJ2-6, reads EPEVTQTPSHQVTQMGQEVILRCVPISNHLYFYWYRQILGQKVEFLVSFYNNEISEKSEIFDDQFSVERPDGSNFTLKIRSTKLEDSAMYFCASSEIGTEYGANVLTFGAGSRLTVL.

Comment on this clone: One junction end does not reproduce the germline sequence, and a read error may be involved. This rearrangement joins TRBV5-6 to TRBJ1-2; perhaps TRBD1 as D (6 bases). This CDR3 contains 12 residues. Germline V CDR1 and CDR2: SGHDT, YYEEEE. The CDR3, as DNA: TGTGCCAGCAGCTTGGCGTCAGGGGACACTTACTTC. It translates to CASSLASGDTYF.

The V gene is TRBV19, the J gene TRBJ1-5; D gene ambiguous. The germline CDR1 and CDR2 sequences are LNHDA and SQIVND (reference sequence). This CDR3 is built from 14 residues. Trimming shortened V by 5 bases and J by 7 bases, and 15 bases separated the two germline ends. The CDR3 bases are TGTGCCAGTAGTCTATGGCTCCCCGAGCAGCCCCAGCATTTT. Its translation is CASSLWLPEQPQHF. Looking up the rest from reference TRBV19 and TRBJ1-5 gives the full variable domain: DGGITQSPKYLFRKEGQNVTLSCEQNLNHDAMYWYRQDPGQGLRLIYYSQIVNDFQKGDIAEGYSVSREKKESFPLTVTSAQKNPTAFYLCASSLWLPEQPQHFGDGTRLSIL.

This clone was counted between two and nine times. The sample carries other DNA sequences with the same CDR3. The chain joins TRBV9 to TRBJ2-2; no reliable D call. Trimming pared 1 base from V and 2 bases from J, leaving 0 bases between. CDR3 size: 12 residues. Germline V gene sequence: CDR1 SGDLS, CDR2 YYNGEE. This CDR3 is CASSVNTGELFF. As DNA, the CDR3 is TGTGCCAGCAGCGTAAACACCGGGGAGCTGTTTTTT. Full variable domain (remainder filled in from reference TRBV9 and TRBJ2-2): DSGVTQTPKHLITATGQRVTLRCSPRSGDLSVYWYQQSLDQGLQFLIQYYNGEERAKGNILERFSAQQFPDLHSELNLSSLELGDSALYFCASSVNTGELFFGEGSRLTVL.

The chain uses TRBV19 and TRBJ1-3; D call uncertain. Trimming took 5 bases from V and 2 from J, leaving 31 bases between them. Germline CDR1 LNHDA, CDR2 SQIVND (reference sequence). This CDR3 comprises 21 residues. CDR3 nucleotides: TGTGCCAGTAGTCTCCTCTACGATAGGCGTTCATCTCTAAGAACTGGAAACACCATATATTTT. It is translated as CASSLLYDRRSSLRTGNTIYF. Supplemented by reference TRBV19 and TRBJ1-3, the full variable domain reads DGGITQSPKYLFRKEGQNVTLSCEQNLNHDAMYWYRQDPGQGLRLIYYSQIVNDFQKGDIAEGYSVSREKKESFPLTVTSAQKNPTAFYLCASSLLYDRRSSLRTGNTIYFGEGSWLTVV.

The chain links TRBV15 to TRBJ2-7; D possibly corresponds to TRBD1 (5 bases). This CDR3 region has 14 residues. V lost 3 bases and J lost 4, with 13 bases in between. Germline V gives CDR1 LNHNV, CDR2 YYDKDF (reference sequence). CDR3 bases: TGTGCCACCAGCAGGGACATGCTGGGGTACGAGCAGTACGTC. Amino acids: CATSRDMLGYEQYV.

The J gene is TRBJ1-3, the V gene TRBV3-1 (or the pseudogene TRBV3-2); the D is unclear. The CDR3 sequence is 19 residues long. Per the germline V gene, CDR1 is LGHDT and CDR2 is YNNKEL (reference sequence). Deletions cut 0 bases from V and 2 bases from J, with 20 bases between. CDR3 sequence: CASSQEIWEAAEAGNTIYF. The CDR3 DNA sequence: TGTGCCAGCAGCCAAGAGATTTGGGAGGCGGCGGAGGCTGGAAACACCATATATTTT.

The chain is built from TRBV6-5 and TRBJ2-7; a weak D match, TRBD2 (6 bases). CDR3 length: 14 residues. Trimming removed 2 bases from V and 2 bases from J, with 10 bases in between. Germline-derived CDR1 and CDR2 are MNHEY and SVGAGI. This chain's CDR3 is CASSYGGLTYEQYF. CDR3 bases: TGTGCCAGCAGTTACGGGGGACTCACCTACGAGCAGTACTTC.

This chain uses TRBV19 with TRBJ1-6, with 8 positions matching TRBD1. J lost 4 bases, V lost 6 bases, and 8 bases had no gene match. The germline gives CDR1 LNHDA, CDR2 SQIVND (reference sequence). The length of the CDR3 is 16 residues. CDR3 in DNA: TGTGCCAGTAGATACCGGGACAGGTCTTATAATTCACCCCTCCACTTT. Amino acid sequence: CASRYRDRSYNSPLHF.